The 7 T cell receptor beta chains presented below share a single source sample, sequenced in a study of cytomegalovirus exposure and HLA in healthy donors. In the PCR, 60 Vbeta and 13 Jbeta primers were used. This table comes from immunoSEQ multiplex PCR, and its TCRdb copy is limited to in-frame clones, with some not included. Of under 150,000 clones listed, 75% to 85% are singletons. Sequenced: PBMCs. The receptors come from a middle-aged man in good health and CMV-seronegative.

V gene TRBV30 combines with J gene TRBJ2-2; D gene unclear. The CDR3 runs 15 residues. V shed 3 bases and J shed 1 base, with 12 bases lying between them. Looked up from germline, CDR1 is GTSNPN and CDR2 is SVGIG (reference sequence). In DNA form, the CDR3 reads TGTGCCTGGAGCGACCCCCGACAGAACACCGGGGAGCTGTTTTTT. It specifies CAWSDPRQNTGELFF.

This clone came up a few times. This chain connects TRBV7-8 to TRBJ1-2; D uncertain. This CDR3 spans 12 amino acids. V lost 6 bases to trimming and J lost 7 bases, with 12 bases between them. CDR1 is SGHVS, CDR2 FQNEAQ, per germline. The CDR3 DNA reads as TGTGCCAGCAGTCACGGGAAAGGTGGCTACACCTTC. This encodes CASSHGKGGYTF.

This clone showed up just once. The chain carries TRBV19 and TRBJ2-7; possible D gene TRBD2, 5 bases. The CDR3 runs 13 residues. Germline V gene data show CDR1 as LNHDA and CDR2 as SQIVND (reference sequence). Trimming removed 7 bases at V and 1 base at J, with 11 bases between. The CDR3: CASTGRTSYEQYF. The CDR3 DNA follows: TGTGCCAGTACGGGCAGGACTTCCTACGAGCAGTACTTC.

The CDR3 sequence: CSASLTVTPTDTQYF. The DNA of the CDR3 is TGCAGCGCCTCCCTAACGGTGACTCCCACAGATACGCAGTATTTT. The genes are TRBV29-1 and TRBJ2-3; D remains unclear. The CDR3 totals 15 residues. Germline loops: CDR1 SQVTM, CDR2 ANQGSEA. Trimming shortened V by 7 bases and J by 2 bases, and 19 bases separated the two germline ends.

The chain combines TRBV5-1 with TRBJ1-2; D is uncertain. This CDR3 has 14 residues. CDR1 SGHRS and CDR2 YFSETQ come from the germline V gene. The V end was cut by 7 bases, the J end by 1 base, with 14 bases between. The chain's CDR3 is CASQPGQINYGYTF. The CDR3 DNA sequence: TGCGCCAGCCAACCAGGTCAGATTAACTATGGCTACACCTTC. Full variable domain (outside the CDR3, taken from reference TRBV5-1 and TRBJ1-2): KAGVTQTPRYLIKTRGQQVTLSCSPISGHRSVSWYQQTPGQGLQFLFEYFSETQRNKGNFPGRFSGRQFSNSRSEMNVSTLELGDSALYLCASQPGQINYGYTFGSGTRLTVV.

V gene TRBV2 combines with J gene TRBJ1-5, with a weak D call TRBD1 (5 bases). The V gene lost 3 bases and the J gene lost 5 bases, with 11 bases spanning the gap. Germline V gene lookup returns CDR1 SNHLY and CDR2 FYNNEI. The CDR3 totals 14 residues. The CDR3, as DNA: TGTGCCAGCAGTGATTTGGACACCTATCAGCCCCAGCATTTT. This sequence encodes CASSDLDTYQPQHF.

In its sample, this clone was seen once. CDR3 in DNA: TGTGCCAGCAGCTCGGCGCCTGGAGACTACGAGCAGTACTTC. Residues: CASSSAPGDYEQYF. The V and J genes are TRBV5-6 and TRBJ2-7; no clear D gene. From germline, CDR1 is SGHDT and CDR2 YYEEEE. CDR3 size: 14 residues. Trimming removed 3 bases at V and 3 bases at J, with 13 bases between.